The 18 T cell receptor beta chains below all came from one sample that was sequenced in a study of response to subunit inactivated influenza vaccine. MiXCR, run by TCRdb on the RT-PCR reads, gives a single entry per CDR3 protein. The repertoire includes hundreds of thousands of distinct CDR3 sequences, about 14% of them detected once, and around 6.5% sits in the top ten. Sample: PBMCs from blood, taken roughly 2 weeks before vaccination. All receptors come from a man in his fifties or sixties who received an inactivated influenza vaccine.

This clonotype has a handful of counts. The V call is TRBV5-1, the J call TRBJ1-3; D gene unclear. The CDR3 covers 14 residues. V lost 0 bases, J lost 6 bases, and 10 bases lay in between. CDR1 SGHRS and CDR2 YFSETQ come from the germline V gene. The CDR3 DNA is TGCGCCAGCAGCTTGGGACTGGAATCAAACACCATATATTTT. It yields the protein CASSLGLESNTIYF.

This clonotype was counted only a few times. The chain recombines TRBV6-1 with TRBJ2-1; the D gene is possibly TRBD1 (5 bases). The CDR3 contains 15 residues. CDR1 and CDR2 (germline): MNHNS, SASEGT. Trimming took 6 bases from V and 2 from J, leaving 14 bases between them. CDR3 amino acids: CASRRGRQAYNEQFF. In DNA form, the CDR3 reads TGTGCCAGCAGAAGGGGCCGCCAGGCCTACAATGAGCAGTTCTTC.

This rearrangement joins TRBV4-3 to TRBJ2-7; 7 nucleotides agree with TRBD1. The ends lost 0 bases at V and 2 bases at J; junction bases unmatched: 7. Germline V gene sequence: CDR1 LGHNA, CDR2 YSLEER. This CDR3 is 16 amino acids long. CDR3 DNA: TGCGCCAGCAGCCAAGATGGCAGGGGGAACCCCTACGAGCAGTACTTC. This sequence encodes CASSQDGRGNPYEQYF.

In its sample, this clonotype was seen a few times. The CDR3 region has the DNA TGTGCCAGCAGCTTAATGGCTAGCGGATACAATGAGCAGTTCTTC. Its translation is CASSLMASGYNEQFF. The J gene is TRBJ2-1, the V gene TRBV7-3, with 7 bases fitting TRBD2. This CDR3 has 15 amino acids. Trimming at V came to 1 base and at J to 4 bases, leaving 4 bases not matched to a gene. Germline assignment: CDR1 SGHTA and CDR2 FQGTGA.

This clonotype was observed a handful of times. The chain links TRBV9 to TRBJ2-5; 12 bases are a match to TRBD2. Per the germline V gene, CDR1 is SGDLS and CDR2 is YYNGEE. This CDR3 spans 15 amino acids. With V trimmed by 4 bases and J by 3 bases, 4 bases remained unmatched. CDR3 in amino acids: CASSPSGGAKETQYF. CDR3 coding DNA: TGTGCCAGCAGCCCTAGCGGGGGGGCTAAAGAGACCCAGTACTTC.

The sample holds a few counts of this clonotype. V usage is TRBV5-6 and J usage is TRBJ2-1, with 11 bases matching TRBD1. The CDR3 spans 16 residues. CDR1 is SGHDT and CDR2 is YYEEEE in the germline V gene. Trimming removed 1 base from V and 7 bases from J; junction bases left unmatched: 7. The CDR3 here is CASSLTGTGGKNEQFF. CDR3 DNA sequence: TGTGCCAGCAGCTTGACCGGGACAGGGGGGAAGAATGAGCAGTTCTTC. The entire variable domain, with the rest obtained from reference TRBV5-6 and TRBJ2-1, is as follows: DAGVTQSPTHLIKTRGQQVTLRCSPKSGHDTVSWYQQALGQGPQFIFQYYEEEERQRGNFPDRFSGHQFPNYSSELNVNALLLGDSALYLCASSLTGTGGKNEQFFGPGTRLTVL.

This clonotype came up a few times. The genes are TRBV12-3 or TRBV12-4 and TRBJ2-7, with a possible D match to TRBD1 (6 bases). The CDR3 is 14 amino acids. Trimming removed 7 bases at V and 4 bases at J, with 17 bases between. The CDR3 region is CASTHRGQLYEQYF. The CDR3 coding sequence is TGTGCCAGCACCCATAGAGGACAGCTATACGAGCAGTACTTC.

This clonotype occurred many times. The chain joins TRBV6-2 or TRBV6-3 to TRBJ2-7, with 8 nucleotides matching TRBD2. In germline, CDR1 is MNHEY, CDR2 SVGEGT. The CDR3 has 15 residues. Trimming removed 10 bases from V and 6 bases from J; junction bases left unmatched: 17. The CDR3 nucleotides are TGTGCCACGACGGATGGGAGCGGGAGTAGGAGCGAGCAGTACTTC. This gives the protein CATTDGSGSRSEQYF.

The J gene is TRBJ2-7, the V gene TRBV4-3; perhaps TRBD1 as D (6 bases). The CDR3 runs to 15 residues. V was pared by 0 bases and J by 4 bases, with 13 bases between. Germline values: CDR1 LGHNA, CDR2 YSLEER. Here the CDR3 reads CASSQDRDTLYEQYF. The DNA of the CDR3 is TGCGCCAGCAGCCAAGATAGGGACACACTTTACGAGCAGTACTTC.

V and J are TRBV20-1 and TRBJ2-1, with D perhaps matching TRBD1 (5 bases). Germline loops: CDR1 DFQATT, CDR2 SNEGSKA (reference sequence). Trimming removed 5 bases from V and 12 bases from J, with 20 bases in between. This CDR3 comprises 13 residues. As DNA, the CDR3 is TGCAGTGCTTCCGCCCCCACCACAGGTGTGCAGTTCTTC. It translates to CSASAPTTGVQFF.

This clonotype was observed a handful of times. The rearrangement uses TRBV15 and TRBJ2-5; 11 nucleotides align to TRBD2. Losses at the gene ends were 5 bases for V and 3 bases for J; bases not matched to a gene: 11. Germline CDR1 and CDR2: LNHNV and YYDKDF (reference sequence). CDR3 length: 17 amino acids. CDR3 in amino acids: CATSEGVSGGVKETQYF. DNA for the CDR3: TGTGCCACCAGCGAGGGGGTTAGCGGGGGGGTTAAAGAGACCCAGTACTTC.

This sequence joins TRBV5-1 and TRBJ1-2; a possible D gene is TRBD1 (5 bases). CDR3 size: 15 residues. CDR1 is SGHRS and CDR2 is YFSETQ in the germline V gene. V was trimmed by 3 bases and J by 6 bases, leaving 18 bases between them. The CDR3 DNA reads TGCGCCAGCAGCTCCCAAGCAGGGCGAGGGGATGGCTACACCTTC. This gives the protein CASSSQAGRGDGYTF.

The chain employs TRBV29-1 and TRBJ1-1; D not certain. V lost 5 bases, J lost 3 bases, and 7 bases lay in between. The CDR3 is 11 residues long. Germline lookup yields CDR1 SQVTM and CDR2 ANQGSEA. This chain's CDR3 is CSVRRHTEAFF. The CDR3 region has the DNA TGCAGCGTTCGTCGCCACACTGAAGCTTTCTTT.

This rearrangement joins TRBV27 to TRBJ1-5, with 7 bases fitting TRBD1. V dropped 5 bases and J dropped 3; count of bases not matched to a gene: 13. CDR1 and CDR2 from the germline V gene are MNHEY and SMNVEV (reference sequence). The CDR3 runs to 17 residues. CDR3 bases: TGTGCCAGCAGTCCCGTGTCCCGGGACAGACTCAATCAGCCCCAGCATTTT. This codes for CASSPVSRDRLNQPQHF.

The rearrangement joins TRBV15 to TRBJ2-3, with D hard to call. The CDR3 has 13 amino acids. V lost 3 bases, J lost 2 bases, and 6 bases lay in between. Germline CDR1 is LNHNV and CDR2 is YYDKDF (reference sequence). The CDR3 is CATSRKTTDTQYF. The CDR3 DNA reads TGTGCCACCAGCAGGAAGACCACAGATACGCAGTATTTT. Full variable domain (remainder filled in from reference TRBV15 and TRBJ2-3): DAMVIQNPRYQVTQFGKPVTLSCSQTLNHNVMYWYQQKSSQAPKLLFHYYDKDFNNEADTPDNFQSRRPNTSFCFLDIRSPGLGDTAMYLCATSRKTTDTQYFGPGTRLTVL.

The gene calls are TRBV2 and TRBJ1-2; 8 bases match TRBD1. Germline CDR1 reads SNHLY; CDR2 reads FYNNEI. Trimming cost V 7 bases and J 2 bases; bases outside gene matches: 3. CDR3 length: 13 amino acids. The CDR3 DNA reads TGTGCCAGCATGGGACAGGACAACTATGGCTACACCTTC. It yields the protein CASMGQDNYGYTF.

There are many counts of this clonotype. V gene TRBV7-2 combines with J gene TRBJ2-3; weak D call: TRBD2 (6 bases). Germline CDR1 is SGHTA and CDR2 is FQGNSA. CDR3 length: 15 amino acids. Trimming took 2 bases from V and 4 from J, leaving 13 bases between them. CDR3 loop: CASSLWPSVSDTQYF. CDR3 nucleotide sequence: TGTGCCAGCAGCTTATGGCCTAGCGTTTCAGATACGCAGTATTTT.

The chain joins TRBV29-1 to TRBJ2-1, with 10 bases fitting TRBD2. The trim removed 7 bases at V and 8 bases at J, leaving 14 bases unmatched. The CDR3 loop spans 15 amino acids. Germline values: CDR1 SQVTM, CDR2 ANQGSEA. The CDR3 sequence: CSALQGSGRADEQFF. The CDR3 coding sequence is TGCAGCGCCCTACAGGGGAGCGGGAGGGCCGATGAGCAGTTCTTC.